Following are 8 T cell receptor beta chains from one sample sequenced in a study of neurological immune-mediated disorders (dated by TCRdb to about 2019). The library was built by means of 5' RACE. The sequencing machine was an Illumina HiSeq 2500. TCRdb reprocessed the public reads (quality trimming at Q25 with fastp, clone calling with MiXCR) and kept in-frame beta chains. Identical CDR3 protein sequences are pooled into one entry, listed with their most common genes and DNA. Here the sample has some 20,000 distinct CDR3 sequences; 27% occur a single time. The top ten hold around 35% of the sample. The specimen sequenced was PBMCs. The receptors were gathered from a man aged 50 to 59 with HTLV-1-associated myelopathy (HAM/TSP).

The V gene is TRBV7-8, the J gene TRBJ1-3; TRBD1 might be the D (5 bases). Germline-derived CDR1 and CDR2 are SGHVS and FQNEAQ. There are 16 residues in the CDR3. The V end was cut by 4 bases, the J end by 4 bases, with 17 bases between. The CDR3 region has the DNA TGTGCCAGCAGCTCCCGGGACGGAGGGTCCGGAAACACCATATATTTT. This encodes CASSSRDGGSGNTIYF. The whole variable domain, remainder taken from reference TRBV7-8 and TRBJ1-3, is GAGVSQSPRYKVAKRGQDVALRCDPISGHVSLFWYQQALGQGPEFLTYFQNEAQLDKSGLPSDRFFAERPEGSVSTLKIQRTQQEDSAVYLCASSSRDGGSGNTIYFGEGSWLTVV.

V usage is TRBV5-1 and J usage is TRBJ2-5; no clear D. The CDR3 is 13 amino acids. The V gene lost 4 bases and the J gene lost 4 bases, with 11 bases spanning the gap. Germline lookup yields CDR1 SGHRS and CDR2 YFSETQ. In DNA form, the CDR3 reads TGCGCCAGCAGCACGGGTGGCGGAGAGACCCAGTACTTC. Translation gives CASSTGGGETQYF.

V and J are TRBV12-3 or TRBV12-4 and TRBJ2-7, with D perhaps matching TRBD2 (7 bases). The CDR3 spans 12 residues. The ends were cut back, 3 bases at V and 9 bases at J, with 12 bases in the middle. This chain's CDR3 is CASSFRGAWQYF. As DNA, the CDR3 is TGTGCCAGCAGTTTCCGGGGGGCCTGGCAGTACTTC.

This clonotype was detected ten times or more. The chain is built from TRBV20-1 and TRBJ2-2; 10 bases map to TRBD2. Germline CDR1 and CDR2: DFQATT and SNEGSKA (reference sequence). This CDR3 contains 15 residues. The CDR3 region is CSLSGGAANTGELFF. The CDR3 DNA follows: TGCAGCCTCAGCGGGGGGGCAGCAAACACCGGGGAGCTGTTTTTT.

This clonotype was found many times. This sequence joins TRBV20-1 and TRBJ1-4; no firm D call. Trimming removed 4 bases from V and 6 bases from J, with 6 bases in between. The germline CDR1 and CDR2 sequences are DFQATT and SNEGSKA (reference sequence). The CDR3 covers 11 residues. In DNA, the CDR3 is TGCAGTGCTAAGGGAGATGAAAAACTGTTTTTT. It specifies CSAKGDEKLFF.

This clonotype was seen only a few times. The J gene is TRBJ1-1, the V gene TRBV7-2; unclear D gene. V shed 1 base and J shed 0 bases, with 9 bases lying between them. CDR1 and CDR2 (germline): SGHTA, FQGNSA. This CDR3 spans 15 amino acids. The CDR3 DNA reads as TGTGCCAGCAGCTTAGAGCGGTTGCTGAACACTGAAGCTTTCTTT. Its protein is CASSLERLLNTEAFF.

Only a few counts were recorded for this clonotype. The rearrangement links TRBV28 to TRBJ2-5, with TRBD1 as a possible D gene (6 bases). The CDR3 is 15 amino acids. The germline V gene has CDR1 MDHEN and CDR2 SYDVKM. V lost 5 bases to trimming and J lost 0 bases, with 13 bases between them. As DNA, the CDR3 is TGTGCCAGCAGTGGGATACGACAGGACCAAGAGACCCAGTACTTC. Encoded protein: CASSGIRQDQETQYF.

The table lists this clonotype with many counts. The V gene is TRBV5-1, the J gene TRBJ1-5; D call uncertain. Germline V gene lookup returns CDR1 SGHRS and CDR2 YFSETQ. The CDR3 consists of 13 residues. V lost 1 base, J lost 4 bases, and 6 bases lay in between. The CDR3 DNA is TGCGCCAGCAGCTTGTCTCCGAATCAGCCCCAGCATTTT. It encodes CASSLSPNQPQHF.